What follows are 3 T cell receptor beta chains derived from one specimen sequenced in a study of molecular identifiers for immune sequencing clone quantification. TCRdb reprocessed the PCR reads via MiXCR and lists one record per CDR3 protein. The table records 400,000 to 600,000 distinct CDR3 sequences, approximately 25% of them present only once. The sample comprised naive CD8+ T cells from blood, with Jurkat cell RNA spiked in. Subset indicated: FACS-sorted CD8+CD4-CCR7+CD45RA+ naive T cells. The receptors shown here come from a human donor in good health. Some libraries in this study had Jurkat cell RNA spiked in.

This clonotype has more than one count but fewer than ten. At one end the junction does not follow the germline gene, possibly because of a read error. The V gene is TRBV7-7, the J gene TRBJ2-2; D call uncertain. Germline V gene data show CDR1 as SSHAT and CDR2 as FNYEAQ (reference sequence). This CDR3 spans 17 amino acids. The CDR3 loop reads CASSPVRVVANTGELFF. The CDR3 DNA is TGTGCTAGCAGCCCAGTTAGGGTGGTAGCGAACACCGGGGAGCTGTTTTTT.

The V and J genes are TRBV6-2 or TRBV6-3 and TRBJ1-5; possibly TRBD1 for D (5 bases). Germline assignment: CDR1 MNHEY and CDR2 SVGEGT. The CDR3 extends over 16 amino acids. The germline V and J ends were trimmed by 0 bases and 2 bases, with 11 bases remaining between them. In DNA form, the CDR3 reads TGTGCCAGCAGTTACTCTGGGGGTATAGGCAATCAGCCCCAGCATTTT. It encodes CASSYSGGIGNQPQHF.

This clonotype has just a few counts. The J gene is TRBJ2-1, the V gene TRBV6-6, with 10 positions matching TRBD1. Germline lookup yields CDR1 MNHNY and CDR2 SVGAGI (reference sequence). Trimming cost V 5 bases and J 2 bases; bases outside gene matches: 9. The CDR3 consists of 17 residues. The CDR3 DNA sequence: TGTGCCAGCAGTCCTCGCCCGGGACAGGGGCCCTACAATGAGCAGTTCTTC. It specifies CASSPRPGQGPYNEQFF.